A selection of T cell receptor beta chains follows, all from one sample in a study of blood T cell repertoires in COVID-19. The repertoire was sequenced with immunoSEQ multiplex PCR; TCRdb's copy has only in-frame clones and lacks some. This table has 90,000 or so clones, around 88% appearing once. Sequencing input: peripheral blood. Receptors originate from a man in his fifties or sixties with acute or convalescent COVID-19. Both conserved end residues are part of each CDR3. Fields, in order: clone size, J gene, D gene, V gene, CDR3 protein, CDR3 DNA. The D gene is left open where the match is weak. Size values are once, few and many counts, or a class for expanded clones, and some rows have none.

. TRBJ1-2 TRBD1 TRBV6-6 CASARRDRVNSGYTF TGTGCCAGCGCAAGAAGGGACAGGGTTAATTCGGGCTACACCTTC
once TRBJ2-1 . TRBV9 CASREQGSHSYNEQFF TGTGCCAGCAGAGAACAGGGATCTCACTCCTACAATGAGCAGTTCTTC
. TRBJ1-2 . TRBV9 CASSPRSLDHYGYTF TGTGCCAGCAGCCCCAGGTCCCTTGACCATTATGGCTACACCTTC
. TRBJ1-5 . TRBV9 CASSVDERQPQHF TGTGCCAGCAGCGTAGATGAGCGGCAGCCCCAGCATTTT
. TRBJ1-4 TRBD1 TRBV5-1 CASSSQGARDEKLFF TGCGCCAGCAGCTCTCAGGGGGCTCGGGATGAAAAACTGTTTTTT
. TRBJ2-1 TRBD1 TRBV5-1 CASSPRDRANEQFF TGCGCCAGCAGCCCCCGGGACAGGGCCAATGAGCAGTTCTTC
. TRBJ2-5 TRBD2 TRBV29-1 CSVEDRAGGLMETQYF TGCAGCGTTGAAGATCGGGCGGGGGGGCTTATGGAGACCCAGTACTTC
. TRBJ2-7 . TRBV5-1 CASSFGTGSSYEQYF TGCGCCAGCAGCTTCGGGACTGGGAGCTCCTACGAGCAGTACTTC
. TRBJ2-5 TRBD2 TRBV19 CASSDRGSGSRETQYF TGTGCCAGTAGTGATCGCGGTAGCGGGAGTAGAGAGACCCAGTACTTC
. TRBJ1-3 . TRBV11-2 CASSLDRRSSSGNTIYF TGTGCCAGCAGCTTAGACCGGCGGTCAAGCTCTGGAAACACCATATATTTT
. TRBJ1-1 TRBD1 TRBV5-1 CASSLGDRGRNTEAFF TGCGCCAGCAGCTTGGGGGACAGGGGGAGGAACACTGAAGCTTTCTTT
once TRBJ1-4 . TRBV21-1 CASSNSLFVQATNEKLFF TGTGCCAGCAGCAATTCCCTCTTTGTCCAGGCAACTAATGAAAAACTGTTTTTT
. TRBJ1-2 . TRBV15 CATSKGFGNIGGYTF TGTGCCACCAGCAAGGGGTTCGGAAACATTGGGGGCTACACCTTC
. TRBJ1-2 TRBD1 TRBV6-6 CASSDRGTGYTF TGTGCCAGTAGCGACAGGGGTACTGGCTACACCTTC
. TRBJ2-2 TRBD2 TRBV7-3 CASSSTSGSTTGELFF TGTGCCAGCAGCTCGACTAGCGGGAGTACCACCGGGGAGCTGTTTTTT
. TRBJ1-3 . TRBV18 CASSPDLAFSGNTIYF TGTGCCAGCTCACCTGATCTCGCGTTCTCTGGAAACACCATATATTTT
. TRBJ1-4 . TRBV15 CATSKGTGTNEKLFF TGTGCCACCAGCAAGGGCACAGGAACTAATGAAAAACTGTTTTTT
once TRBJ2-5 TRBD2 TRBV7-6 CASSASGKGQETQYF TGTGCCAGCAGCGCTAGCGGGAAGGGCCAAGAGACCCAGTACTTC
. TRBJ2-3 TRBD2 TRBV11-2 CASSNSGTGTDTQYF TGTGCCAGCAGCAATAGCGGGACGGGTACAGATACGCAGTATTTT
. TRBJ2-7 TRBD2 TRBV7-3 CASSLFLRGVLNYEQYF TGTGCCAGCAGTCTTTTCCTCCGGGGGGTCCTCAACTACGAGCAGTACTTC
. TRBJ2-1 TRBD1 TRBV5-8 CASSASGTEYNEQFF TGTGCCAGCTCAGCTAGTGGGACAGAATACAATGAGCAGTTCTTC
. TRBJ2-7 TRBD2 TRBV5-1 CASSRTSMGSYEQYF TGCGCCAGCAGCCGGACTAGTATGGGGTCCTACGAGCAGTACTTC
. TRBJ2-3 TRBD2 TRBV14 CASSQDRGPTSGRPQDTQYF TGTGCCAGCAGCCAAGATCGGGGACCCACTAGCGGGAGGCCACAGGATACGCAGTATTTT
. TRBJ2-3 . TRBV7-3 CASSPEGRTDTQYF TGTGCCAGCAGCCCGGAAGGGAGGACAGATACGCAGTATTTT
. TRBJ1-3 TRBD1 TRBV5-1 CASSLGVLTGGGNTIYF TGCGCCAGCAGCTTGGGCGTACTGACAGGGGGTGGAAACACCATATATTTT
. TRBJ2-2 TRBD2 TRBV9 CASSVAPLAGTGELFF TGTGCCAGCAGCGTAGCCCCACTAGCGGGAACCGGGGAGCTGTTTTTT
once TRBJ1-1 TRBD1 TRBV11-2 CASSLRTGGEFDEAFF TGTGCCAGCAGCCTTCGGACAGGGGGCGAGTTTGATGAAGCTTTCTTT
. TRBJ2-5 TRBD2 TRBV29-1 CSVHPGGRTSGIQETQYF TGCAGCGTTCACCCTGGGGGTAGGACTAGCGGGATACAAGAGACCCAGTACTTC
few TRBJ1-5 . TRBV6-1 CASSDSLGNQPQHF TGTGCCAGCAGTGACAGTCTCGGCAATCAGCCCCAGCATTTT
. TRBJ2-7 . TRBV12-5 CASAGNYEQYF TGTGCTAGTGCGGGTAACTACGAGCAGTACTTC
. TRBJ2-7 TRBD2 TRBV3-1/TRBV3-2 CASSHRGLAGVSYEQYF TGTGCCAGCAGCCACCGGGGACTAGCGGGAGTTAGCTACGAGCAGTACTTC
. TRBJ1-4 TRBD1 TRBV5-6 CASSPPGQGREKLFF TGTGCCAGCAGTCCTCCGGGACAGGGGCGAGAAAAACTGTTTTTT
. TRBJ2-6 . TRBV6-2/TRBV6-3 CASSTGSGANVLTF TGTGCCAGCAGTACAGGCTCTGGGGCCAACGTCCTGACTTTC
. TRBJ2-5 TRBD1 TRBV7-8 CGTGETQYF TGTGGGACAGGAGAGACCCAGTACTTC
. TRBJ1-1 . TRBV6-4 CASSPTWGAEAFF TGTGCCAGCAGCCCGACGTGGGGCGCTGAAGCTTTCTTT
. TRBJ2-7 . TRBV6-5 CASTGDSLFNEQYF TGTGCCAGCACCGGAGACAGTCTATTTAACGAGCAGTACTTC
. TRBJ2-3 . TRBV30 CAWSVLDGILGGDTQYF TGTGCCTGGAGTGTACTCGACGGTATCCTTGGGGGCGATACGCAGTATTTT
. TRBJ2-7 TRBD1 TRBV2 CARDRAGRGYEQYF TGTGCCAGAGACAGGGCCGGGCGTGGCTACGAGCAGTACTTC
. TRBJ1-4 . TRBV9 CASSVGGGVNEKLFF TGTGCCAGCAGCGTAGGAGGGGGGGTTAATGAAAAACTGTTTTTT
few TRBJ2-2 TRBD1 TRBV6-1 CASSELGQLNTGELFF TGTGCCAGCAGTGAACTGGGACAGTTGAACACCGGGGAGCTGTTTTTT
. TRBJ1-2 TRBD1 TRBV27 CASRGTGVYGYTF TGTGCCAGCAGGGGGACAGGGGTCTATGGCTACACCTTC
once TRBJ2-1 . TRBV24-1 CATSDSYSSAGRYDEQFF TGTGCCACCAGTGATTCCTACTCATCGGCGGGAAGGTACGATGAGCAGTTCTTC
. TRBJ1-1 . TRBV3-1/TRBV3-2 CASSRGDYTEAFF TGTGCCAGCAGCCGGGGGGACTACACTGAAGCTTTCTTT
once TRBJ1-2 TRBD1 TRBV30 CAWVREQGTSGYTF TGTGCCTGGGTCCGGGAACAGGGGACGAGTGGCTACACCTTC
. TRBJ1-1 TRBD1 TRBV6-5 CASSSRQGWEAFF TGTGCCAGCAGTTCGAGACAGGGTTGGGAAGCTTTCTTT
. TRBJ1-5 . TRBV4-2 CASSQDRNQPQHF TGTGCCAGCAGCCAAGACAGGAATCAGCCCCAGCATTTT